One and the same sample provided the 20 T cell receptor beta chains below, sequenced in a study of response to subunit inactivated influenza vaccine. TCRdb redid the calling of the RT-PCR reads with MiXCR, one entry per CDR3 protein. The data contain about 160,000 distinct CDR3 sequences, approximately 10% of them seen just once; the ten biggest clones take up around an eighth. The sample in question was non-naive T cells sorted from PBMCs, obtained roughly 45 days after vaccination. The source of these receptors is a middle-aged man who received an inactivated influenza vaccine.

Many counts were recorded for this clonotype. This chain connects TRBV24-1 to TRBJ2-5; D is perhaps TRBD1 or TRBD2 (6 bases each). Germline CDR1 reads KGHDR; CDR2 reads SFDVKD. This CDR3 contains 15 residues. V lost 5 bases and J 2 bases, leaving 14 bases between the germline ends. The CDR3 nucleotides read TGTGCCACCAGTGGTAAGGGGGGCCTACAAGAGACCCAGTACTTC. Protein: CATSGKGGLQETQYF.

In its sample, this clonotype was seen many times. This chain joins TRBV7-2 and TRBJ2-3; D uncertain. The germline V and J ends were trimmed by 8 bases and 5 bases, with 14 bases remaining between them. Germline CDR1 is SGHTA and CDR2 is FQGNSA. The CDR3 covers 13 residues. CDR3 amino acids: CASSSSSGDTQYF. Here the CDR3 DNA reads TGTGCCAGCTCCTCCTCATCTGGAGATACGCAGTATTTT.

The V gene is TRBV10-1, the J gene TRBJ2-6; tentative D call: TRBD1 (5 bases). Germline V lookup: CDR1 WNHNN, CDR2 SYGVQD (reference sequence). This CDR3 comprises 18 residues. V lost 2 bases to trimming and J lost 1 base, with 15 bases between them. CDR3 in DNA: TGCGCCAGCAGTGAGGGGGCAGGGATTTCGTCTGGGGCCAACGTCCTGACTTTC. Amino acids: CASSEGAGISSGANVLTF.

CDR3 region: CSVGQGKDYGYTF. CDR3 DNA: TGCAGCGTTGGACAGGGGAAGGACTATGGCTACACCTTC. The chain employs TRBV29-1 and TRBJ1-2; 8 bases are shared with TRBD1. V trimming: 4 bases; J trimming: 3 bases; junction bases outside the gene matches: 4. From germline, CDR1 is SQVTM and CDR2 ANQGSEA. CDR3 length equals 13 residues. Using reference TRBV29-1 and TRBJ1-2 for the parts outside the CDR3, the full variable domain is SAVISQKPSRDICQRGTSLTIQCQVDSQVTMMFWYRQQPGQSLTLIATANQGSEATYESGFVIDKFPISRPNLTFSTLTVSNMSPEDSSIYLCSVGQGKDYGYTFGSGTRLTVV.

Concerning this clonotype itself: A single base separates this from a much larger clone, so it may be a read error. This chain joins TRBV28 and TRBJ2-1; D might be TRBD1 (7 bases). Germline V gives CDR1 MDHEN, CDR2 SYDVKM. Trimming shortened V by 6 bases and J by 0 bases, and 15 bases separated the two germline ends. CDR3 length: 16 amino acids. CDR3 nucleotides: TGTGCCAGCAGCTTCGCGGGGACAGCCTCCTACAATGAGCAGTTCTTC. Translated, it gives CASSFAGTASYNEQFF.

This clonotype was seen only a few times. This chain uses TRBV6-2 or TRBV6-3 with TRBJ2-1; 7 bases fit TRBD1. V was pared by 2 bases and J by 6 bases, with 7 bases of the junction left unmatched. CDR3 length equals 15 residues. Per germline, CDR1 MNHEY and CDR2 SVGEGT. CDR3 amino acids: CASSYPTGRINEQFF. In DNA, the CDR3 is TGTGCCAGCAGTTACCCGACAGGGCGGATCAATGAGCAGTTCTTC.

In this sample, this clonotype turned up a few times. V and J are TRBV5-6 and TRBJ1-1; 10 nucleotides agree with TRBD1. Looked up from germline, CDR1 is SGHDT and CDR2 is YYEEEE. Trimming at V came to 4 bases and at J to 5 bases, leaving 8 bases not matched to a gene. This CDR3 spans 15 amino acids. The CDR3 sequence: CASSTPGQGRTEAFF. In nucleotides, the CDR3 is TGTGCCAGCAGCACTCCGGGACAGGGGAGAACTGAAGCTTTCTTT.

This clonotype showed up just a few times. CDR3 bases: TGTGCCACCAGCAGAGACAGGGGAAACTACGAGCAGTACTTC. It encodes CATSRDRGNYEQYF. This chain uses TRBV15 with TRBJ2-7, with D perhaps matching TRBD1 (6 bases). Germline assignment: CDR1 LNHNV and CDR2 YYDKDF (reference sequence). Trimming left V 0 bases short and J 3 bases short, with 9 bases between. The CDR3 spans 14 residues. The entire variable domain, with the rest obtained from reference TRBV15 and TRBJ2-7, is as follows: DAMVIQNPRYQVTQFGKPVTLSCSQTLNHNVMYWYQQKSSQAPKLLFHYYDKDFNNEADTPDNFQSRRPNTSFCFLDIRSPGLGDTAMYLCATSRDRGNYEQYFGPGTRLTVT.

This clonotype showed up many times. The chain uses TRBV27 and TRBJ2-1; 9 positions agree with TRBD2. The germline V gene encodes CDR1 MNHEY and CDR2 SMNVEV (reference sequence). The J segment lost 2 bases and the V segment lost 8 bases, leaving 4 bases of the junction unmatched. The CDR3 contains 14 residues. The CDR3 region is CASGRGGPYNEQFF. CDR3 DNA: TGTGCCAGCGGGCGGGGGGGTCCCTACAATGAGCAGTTCTTC.

The chain uses TRBV4-2 and TRBJ2-1; no clear D gene. CDR3 size: 14 residues. With 0 bases removed from V and 6 bases from J, the gap between germline ends came to 9 bases. Germline V CDR1 and CDR2: LGHNA, YNFKEQ. CDR3 sequence: CASSQDQASNEQFF. CDR3 DNA: TGTGCCAGCAGCCAAGATCAGGCTAGCAATGAGCAGTTCTTC.

At least ten counts were recorded for this clonotype. V usage is TRBV9 and J usage is TRBJ2-5, with a possible D match to TRBD2 (6 bases). The germline V and J ends were trimmed by 0 bases and 2 bases, with 11 bases remaining between them. This CDR3 spans 15 amino acids. The germline CDR1 and CDR2 sequences are SGDLS and YYNGEE. CDR3 bases: TGTGCCAGCAGCGTAGCCGGGGGATTACAAGAGACCCAGTACTTC. Its translation: CASSVAGGLQETQYF.

J is TRBJ2-7 and V is TRBV5-6; TRBD1 agrees at 10 bases. The CDR3 spans 15 residues. Germline trimming cut 5 bases from V and 3 bases from J; bases unmatched to any gene: 8. Germline loops: CDR1 SGHDT, CDR2 YYEEEE. The CDR3 sequence is CASSLLGTGVYEQYF. CDR3 sequence (DNA): TGTGCCAGCAGTCTGCTAGGGACAGGGGTCTACGAGCAGTACTTC.

This clonotype was counted only a few times. The rearrangement links TRBV5-1 to TRBJ2-7; D is unresolved. From germline, CDR1 is SGHRS and CDR2 YFSETQ. Trimming removed 4 bases at V and 0 bases at J, with 11 bases between. This CDR3 is 14 amino acids long. The DNA for the CDR3 is TGCGCCAGCAGCGAAAACAGTGCCTCCTACGAGCAGTACTTC. This encodes CASSENSASYEQYF.

This clonotype was observed a handful of times. The chain has TRBV6-1 and TRBJ1-2; 10 bases map to TRBD1. With 6 bases clipped from V and 5 bases from J, the junction kept 6 bases outside the gene matches. Germline-derived CDR1 and CDR2 are MNHNS and SASEGT. This CDR3 comprises 14 residues. The CDR3 reads CASRLGQGIYGYTF. The CDR3 bases are TGTGCCAGCAGGCTGGGACAGGGGATTTATGGCTACACCTTC.

The chain carries TRBV5-1 and TRBJ2-6; D may correspond to TRBD1 or TRBD2 (5 bases each). Germline CDR1 reads SGHRS; CDR2 reads YFSETQ. The CDR3 consists of 16 residues. Between the trimmed V and J ends, which lost 4 bases and 2 bases, there was a span of 13 bases. CDR3 sequence: CASSPDGATGANVLTF. DNA for the CDR3: TGCGCCAGCAGCCCGGACGGGGCCACTGGGGCCAACGTCCTGACTTTC. The variable domain in full, completed from reference TRBV5-1 and TRBJ2-6, reads KAGVTQTPRYLIKTRGQQVTLSCSPISGHRSVSWYQQTPGQGLQFLFEYFSETQRNKGNFPGRFSGRQFSNSRSEMNVSTLELGDSALYLCASSPDGATGANVLTFGAGSRLTVL.

The V and J genes are TRBV2 and TRBJ2-3; D gene ambiguous. V shed 0 bases and J shed 0 bases, with 10 bases lying between them. CDR1 is SNHLY, CDR2 FYNNEI, per germline. The CDR3 totals 16 residues. The CDR3 protein is CASSEATPSSTDTQYF. DNA of the CDR3: TGTGCCAGCAGTGAAGCTACACCAAGTAGCACAGATACGCAGTATTTT.

The chain recombines TRBV28 with TRBJ1-5; D unclear. V lost 6 bases and J lost 2, with 8 bases in between. There are 13 residues in the CDR3. Germline loops: CDR1 MDHEN, CDR2 SYDVKM. CDR3 nucleotide sequence: TGTGCCAGCAGGGCAGCGGGCAATCAGCCCCAGCATTTT. Its translation is CASRAAGNQPQHF.

The V call is TRBV24-1, the J call TRBJ2-7; 8 bases line up with TRBD1. J was trimmed by 7 bases and V by 4 bases; bases with no gene match: 2. CDR1 is KGHDR, CDR2 SFDVKD, per germline. This CDR3 spans 12 amino acids. In DNA form, the CDR3 reads TGTGCCACCAGTGACACAGGGGGTGAGCAGTACTTC. Protein: CATSDTGGEQYF.

This clonotype showed up many times. The chain uses TRBV4-1 and TRBJ1-2, with D unresolved. The V gene's germline CDR1 is MGHRA and CDR2 YSYEKL. The germline V and J ends were trimmed by 0 bases and 4 bases, with 12 bases remaining between them. The CDR3 has 15 amino acids. The CDR3 nucleotides are TGCGCCAGCAGCCAAGAGCCGGACTGGTCCTATGGCTACACCTTC. It encodes CASSQEPDWSYGYTF.

This clonotype was found many times. The chain joins TRBV5-1 to TRBJ1-5; D is uncertain. The germline V gene encodes CDR1 SGHRS and CDR2 YFSETQ. This CDR3 is built from 14 residues. V was trimmed by 0 bases and J by 2 bases, leaving 6 bases between them. The CDR3 reads CASSLDVGNQPQHF. CDR3 nucleotide sequence: TGCGCCAGCAGCTTGGACGTGGGCAATCAGCCCCAGCATTTT.